The present TCR beta chain was sequenced within a study of T cell responses to AZD1222 COVID-19 vaccine. Study as a whole: The analysis combined second doses at about 4 or about 12 weeks. The study's findings and limits: As reported, nearly half of all spike-specific TCRs target variant regions that are unmutated. Repertoire sampling was restricted to post-peak T cell response timepoints.

Assay used: immunoSEQ multiplex PCR; TCRdb lists only in-frame clones, some missing. The profile shows about 99,000 clones, roughly 85% of them singletons. V was clipped by 0 bases and J by 4 bases, with 13 bases between them. CDR1 is MGHDK, CDR2 SYGVNS, per germline. The CDR3 runs 16 residues. Comment on this clone: Its antigen is not identified.

The chain uses TRBV25-1 and TRBJ1-5; D may be TRBD1 (6 bases). The TCR sequence derives from an adult in good health. The input for sequencing was peripheral blood, taken on day 0 of AZD1222 vaccination. The CDR3 region is CASSEYLAGANQPQHF. The CDR3 DNA reads as TGTGCCAGCAGTGAATATTTGGCAGGGGCTAATCAGCCCCAGCATTTT.